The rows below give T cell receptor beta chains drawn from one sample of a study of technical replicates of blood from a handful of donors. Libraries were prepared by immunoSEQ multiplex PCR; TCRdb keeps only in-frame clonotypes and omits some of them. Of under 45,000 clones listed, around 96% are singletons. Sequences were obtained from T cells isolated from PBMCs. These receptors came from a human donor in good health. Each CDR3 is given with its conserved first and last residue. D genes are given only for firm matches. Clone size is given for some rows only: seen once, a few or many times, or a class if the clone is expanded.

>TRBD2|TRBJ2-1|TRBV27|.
TGTGCCAGCAGTTCAGAGACTAGCGGGAGCAACTCCTACAATGAGCAGTTCTTC
CASSSETSGSNSYNEQFF
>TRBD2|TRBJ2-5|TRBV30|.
TGTGCCTGGGATAGAACGGGAGGGCAAGAGACCCAGTACTTC
CAWDRTGGQETQYF
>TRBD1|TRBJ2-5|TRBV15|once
TGTGCCACGGGGTGGACAGGGGGCTATGAGACCCAGTACTTC
CATGWTGGYETQYF
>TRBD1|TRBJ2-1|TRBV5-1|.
TGCGCCAGCAGCCGGGACAGGGGGTACAATGAGCAGTTCTTC
CASSRDRGYNEQFF
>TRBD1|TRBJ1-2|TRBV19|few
TGTGCCAGTGCAGGGGGCTATAATGGCTACACCTTC
CASAGGYNGYTF
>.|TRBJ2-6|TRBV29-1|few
TGCAGCGTTAGATACGGAGGATCTGGGGCCAACGTCCTGACTTTC
CSVRYGGSGANVLTF
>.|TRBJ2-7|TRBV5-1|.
TGCGCCAGCAGCTTTAATTTTCCAGGTTTGGGGGCCTTAGGTGAGCAGTACTTC
CASSFNFPGLGALGEQYF
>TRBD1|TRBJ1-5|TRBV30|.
TGTGCCTGGAGGGAGGGACAGGGGAATCAGCCCCAGCATTTT
CAWREGQGNQPQHF
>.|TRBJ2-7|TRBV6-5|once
TGTGCCAGCAGTTACTCTCCGGGGATTGGGTACGAGCAGTACTTC
CASSYSPGIGYEQYF
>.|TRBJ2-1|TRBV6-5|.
TGTGCCAGCAGTTATCTGCGTTCCAATGAGCAGTTCTTC
CASSYLRSNEQFF
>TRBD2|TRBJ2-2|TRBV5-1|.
TGCGCCAGCAGCTCGGGACTAGCGGGAGGTTCTACCGGGGAGCTGTTTTTT
CASSSGLAGGSTGELFF
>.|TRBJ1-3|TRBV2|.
TGTGCCAGCAGTGATCGGGGAAACACCATATATTTT
CASSDRGNTIYF
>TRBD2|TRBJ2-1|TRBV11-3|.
TGTGCCAGCAGACATCCTAGCGGGAGCTCCTACAATGAGCAGTTCTTC
CASRHPSGSSYNEQFF
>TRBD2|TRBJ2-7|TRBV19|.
TGTGCCAGTAGTATAGCGGGAGGGCCTCTTTGGGAGCAGTACTTC
CASSIAGGPLWEQYF
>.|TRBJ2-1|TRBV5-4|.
TGTGCCAGCAGCTTGTCCCTAGACGATGAGCAGTTCTTC
CASSLSLDDEQFF
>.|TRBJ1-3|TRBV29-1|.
TGCAGCGTTGAAAAGGGGACTGGAAACACCATATATTTT
CSVEKGTGNTIYF
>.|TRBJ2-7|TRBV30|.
TGTGCCTGGGGTCCGAGGGAGACGTCCTACGAGCAGTACTTC
CAWGPRETSYEQYF
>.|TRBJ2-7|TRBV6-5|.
TGTGCCAGCAGTTACTCGCCCAGCGGACCCTACGAGCAGTACTTC
CASSYSPSGPYEQYF
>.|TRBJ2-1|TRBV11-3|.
TGTGCCAGCAGCTTAGGCGGACAGTACAATGAGCAGTTCTTC
CASSLGGQYNEQFF
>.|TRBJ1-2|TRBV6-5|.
TGTGCCAGCATTTGGGCAGGCTACACCTTC
CASIWAGYTF
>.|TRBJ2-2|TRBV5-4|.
TGTGCCAGCAGCTTTTCGGGGGAGCTGTTTTTT
CASSFSGELFF
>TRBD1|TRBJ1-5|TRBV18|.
TGTGCCAGCTCACTGACAGGGCATAGCAATCAGCCCCAGCATTTT
CASSLTGHSNQPQHF
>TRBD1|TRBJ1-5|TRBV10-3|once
TGTGCCATCAGTGACGGGACAGGGGCTCAGCCCCAGCATTTT
CAISDGTGAQPQHF
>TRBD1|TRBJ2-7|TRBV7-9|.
TGTGCCAGCAGCACCCTCCGACAGGGGGCGTTCGAGCAGTACTTC
CASSTLRQGAFEQYF